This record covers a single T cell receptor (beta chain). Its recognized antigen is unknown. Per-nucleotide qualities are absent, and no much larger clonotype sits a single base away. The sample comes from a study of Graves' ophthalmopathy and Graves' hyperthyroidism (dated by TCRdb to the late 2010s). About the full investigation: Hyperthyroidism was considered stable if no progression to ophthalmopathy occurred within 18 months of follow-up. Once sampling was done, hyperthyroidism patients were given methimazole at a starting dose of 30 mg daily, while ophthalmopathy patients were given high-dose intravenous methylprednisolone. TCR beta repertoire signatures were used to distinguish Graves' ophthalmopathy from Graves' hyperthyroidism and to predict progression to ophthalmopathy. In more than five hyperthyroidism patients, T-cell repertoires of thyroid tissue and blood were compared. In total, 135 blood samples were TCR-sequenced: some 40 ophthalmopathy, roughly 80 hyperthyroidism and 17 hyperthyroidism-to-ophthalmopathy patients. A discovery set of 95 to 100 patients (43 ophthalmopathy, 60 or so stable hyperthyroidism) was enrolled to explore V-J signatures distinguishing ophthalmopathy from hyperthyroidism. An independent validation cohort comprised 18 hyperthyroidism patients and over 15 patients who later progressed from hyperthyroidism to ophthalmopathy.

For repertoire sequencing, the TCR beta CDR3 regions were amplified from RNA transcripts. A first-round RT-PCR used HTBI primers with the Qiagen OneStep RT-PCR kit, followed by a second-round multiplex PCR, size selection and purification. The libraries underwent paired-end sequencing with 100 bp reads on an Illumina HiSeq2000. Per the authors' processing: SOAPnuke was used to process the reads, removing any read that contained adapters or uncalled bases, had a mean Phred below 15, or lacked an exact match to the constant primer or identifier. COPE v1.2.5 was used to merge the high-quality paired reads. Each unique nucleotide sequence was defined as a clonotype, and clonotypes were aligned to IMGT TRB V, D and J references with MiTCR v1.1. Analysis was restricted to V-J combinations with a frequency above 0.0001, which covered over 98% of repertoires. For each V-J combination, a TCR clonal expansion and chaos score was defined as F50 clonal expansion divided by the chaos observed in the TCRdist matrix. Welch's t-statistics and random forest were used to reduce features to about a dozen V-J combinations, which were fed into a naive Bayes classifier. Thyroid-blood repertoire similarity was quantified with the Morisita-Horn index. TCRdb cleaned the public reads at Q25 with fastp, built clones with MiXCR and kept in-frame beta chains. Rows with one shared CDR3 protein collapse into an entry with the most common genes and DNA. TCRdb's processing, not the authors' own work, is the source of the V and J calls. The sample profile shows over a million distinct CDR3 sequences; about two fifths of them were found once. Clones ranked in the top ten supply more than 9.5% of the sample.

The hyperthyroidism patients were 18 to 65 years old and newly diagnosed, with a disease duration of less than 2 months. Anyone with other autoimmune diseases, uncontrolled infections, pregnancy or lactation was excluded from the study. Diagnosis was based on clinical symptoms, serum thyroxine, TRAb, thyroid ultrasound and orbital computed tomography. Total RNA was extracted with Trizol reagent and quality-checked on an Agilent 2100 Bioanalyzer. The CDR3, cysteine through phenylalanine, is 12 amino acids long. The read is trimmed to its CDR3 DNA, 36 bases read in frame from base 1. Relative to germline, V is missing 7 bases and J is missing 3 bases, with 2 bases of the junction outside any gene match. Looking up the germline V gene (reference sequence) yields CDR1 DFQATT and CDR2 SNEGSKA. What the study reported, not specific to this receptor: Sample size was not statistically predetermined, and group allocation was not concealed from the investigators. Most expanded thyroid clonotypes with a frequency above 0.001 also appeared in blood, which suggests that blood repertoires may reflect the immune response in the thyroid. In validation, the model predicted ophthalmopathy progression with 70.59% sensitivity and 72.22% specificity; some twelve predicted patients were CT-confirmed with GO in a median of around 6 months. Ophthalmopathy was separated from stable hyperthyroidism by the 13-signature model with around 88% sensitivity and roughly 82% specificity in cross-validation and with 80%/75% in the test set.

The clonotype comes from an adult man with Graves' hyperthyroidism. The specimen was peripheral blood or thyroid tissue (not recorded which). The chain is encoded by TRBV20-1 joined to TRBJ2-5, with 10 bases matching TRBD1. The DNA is TGCAGTGGGGGACAGGGGAAAGAGACCCAGTACTTC. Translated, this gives CSGGQGKETQYF.